This TCR beta chain was recorded in a study of monozygotic twins with inflammatory bowel disease. Study observations and caveats: Findings did not support one strong IBD-associated signal or clonotype. Individual T cell subtypes were not distinguishable. On the inverse Simpson index, IBD patients scored lower for TCRbeta diversity than healthy co-twins.

This CDR3 has 13 residues. Germline CDR1 SQVTM, CDR2 ANQGSEA. Note on this clonotype: Its antigen remains unidentified.

TCRdb derives one entry per CDR3 protein from the 5' RACE reads, leaving out DNA. This sample's table has 200,000 to 250,000 distinct CDR3 sequences. From whole blood, total RNA was isolated without any sorting of T cells. Specimen: blood. This clonotype was sampled from a human donor with ulcerative colitis or Crohn's disease, or a healthy co-twin of an affected twin (not recorded which). The chain couples TRBV29-1 to TRBJ1-4; TCRdb names TRBD1, which stays unverified in the absence of DNA. CDR3 amino acids: CSGTGGAREKLFF.